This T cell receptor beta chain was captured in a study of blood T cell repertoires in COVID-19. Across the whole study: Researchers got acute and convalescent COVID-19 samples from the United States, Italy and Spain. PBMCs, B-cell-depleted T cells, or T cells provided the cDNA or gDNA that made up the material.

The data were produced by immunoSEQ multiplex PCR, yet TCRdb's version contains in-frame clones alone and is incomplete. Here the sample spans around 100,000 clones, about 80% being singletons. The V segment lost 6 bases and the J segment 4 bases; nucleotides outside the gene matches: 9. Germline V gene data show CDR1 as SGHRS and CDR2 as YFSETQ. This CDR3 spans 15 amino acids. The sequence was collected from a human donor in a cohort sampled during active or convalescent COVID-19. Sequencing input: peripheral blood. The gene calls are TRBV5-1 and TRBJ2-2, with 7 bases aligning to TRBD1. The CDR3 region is CASKISTGPTGELFF. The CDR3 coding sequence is TGCGCCAGCAAAATTTCGACAGGGCCCACCGGGGAGCTGTTTTTT.